The sample holds many counts of the clone carrying this T cell receptor beta chain. As yet, its antigen is unknown. Molecular barcoded adaptors covering alpha/delta and beta/gamma chains were used on around 370 ng RNA. Via MiXCR, TCRdb re-called the reads, giving one row per CDR3 protein. Among tens of thousands of distinct CDR3 sequences listed, 15% to 25% were seen once. Germline CDR1 reads MDHEN; CDR2 reads SYDVKM. CDR3 length equals 11 residues. Deletions cut 10 bases from V and 3 bases from J, with 10 bases between. The record originates from a study of read filtering for tumor transcriptome and immune sequencing. Across the whole study: 8 patients were R-ISS I, about 16 were R-ISS II, 6 or 7 were R-ISS III. Transcriptome libraries were built from DNase-treated RNA.

Study-wide results and caveats: Roughly 80% of IR-seq clonotypes had one read, totaling approximately 3.3% of reads; RNA-seq: 74.6% and 44.6%. Even smaller IR-seq throughput identified most shared clonotypes.

The J gene is TRBJ2-7, the V gene TRBV28; possible D gene TRBD2, 5 bases. The sequence derives from a donor over 35 with multiple myeloma. The sequencing sample was made of a population of CD138-negative cells sorted from bone marrow. The DNA for the CDR3 is TGTGCCACTGGTCGGGACTACGAGCAGTACTTC. It specifies CATGRDYEQYF. The full variable domain, its missing parts supplied by reference TRBV28 and TRBJ2-7, is DVKVTQSSRYLVKRTGEKVFLECVQDMDHENMFWYRQDPGLGLRLIYFSYDVKMKEKGDIPEGYSVSREKKERFSLILESASTNQTSMYLCATGRDYEQYFGPGTRLTVT.